The entry that follows covers one T cell receptor beta chain sequence. Its antigen is unidentified. This sample was taken from a study of T cell responses to AZD1222 COVID-19 vaccine. At the level of the study: Investigators merged groups given second doses at roughly 4 or roughly 12 weeks.

Study-level results: Donors were mostly white British, more females; clonal diversity possibly underestimated. Of the AZD1222 recipients, only 5 or 6 were seropositive at baseline. Nearly half of unique spike-specific TCRs reportedly avoided B.1.351 and B.1.1.7 mutated regions.

Data came from immunoSEQ multiplex PCR; TCRdb stores just in-frame clones and leaves some out. The sample has some 94,000 clones; around 94% are singletons. V was trimmed by 6 bases and J by 4 bases, leaving 13 bases between them. The CDR3 totals 13 residues. The germline V gene has CDR1 MNHNY and CDR2 SVGAGI (reference sequence). The sequence was collected from an adult in good health. Sequences were derived from peripheral blood, sampled on day 0 of AZD1222 vaccination. This chain links TRBV6-6 with TRBJ2-7; D is possibly TRBD1 (7 bases). CDR3 DNA sequence: TGTGCCAGCAGGCGGGACAGTCCATACGAGCAGTACTTC. This gives the protein CASRRDSPYEQYF.